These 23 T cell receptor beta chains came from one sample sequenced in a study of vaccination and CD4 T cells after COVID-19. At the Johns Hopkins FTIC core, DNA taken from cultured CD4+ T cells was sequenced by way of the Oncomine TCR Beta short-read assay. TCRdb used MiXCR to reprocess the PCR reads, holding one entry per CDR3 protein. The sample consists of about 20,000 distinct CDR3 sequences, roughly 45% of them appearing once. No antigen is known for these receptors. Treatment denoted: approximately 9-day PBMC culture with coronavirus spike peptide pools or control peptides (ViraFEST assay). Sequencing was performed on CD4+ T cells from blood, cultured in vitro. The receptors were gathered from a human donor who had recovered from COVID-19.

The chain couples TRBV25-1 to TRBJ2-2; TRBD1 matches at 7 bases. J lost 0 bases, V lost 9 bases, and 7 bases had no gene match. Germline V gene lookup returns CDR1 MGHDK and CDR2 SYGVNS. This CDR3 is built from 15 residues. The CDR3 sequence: CASRDRLPNTGELFF. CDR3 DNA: TGTGCCAGTAGGGACAGACTGCCGAACACCGGGGAGCTGTTTTTT.

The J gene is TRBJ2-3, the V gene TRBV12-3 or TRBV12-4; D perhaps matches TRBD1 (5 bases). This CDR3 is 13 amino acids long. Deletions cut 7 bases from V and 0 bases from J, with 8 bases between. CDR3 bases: TGTGCCAGCAATCGACAGAGCACAGATACGCAGTATTTT. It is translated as CASNRQSTDTQYF.

This CDR3 reads CSARDSSGPFNQYF. The CDR3 bases are TGCAGTGCTAGAGATTCTAGCGGGCCGTTTAATCAGTACTTC. The rearrangement joins TRBV20-1 to TRBJ2-7; 8 bases match TRBD2. V was clipped by 0 bases and J by 10 bases; unmatched bases: 11. This CDR3 is 14 amino acids long. The V gene's germline CDR1 is DFQATT and CDR2 SNEGSKA (reference sequence).

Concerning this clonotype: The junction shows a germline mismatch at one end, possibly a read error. CDR3 sequence: CASSPGGLGGETQYF. As DNA, the CDR3 is TGTGCTAGCAGCCCAGGGGGACTAGGGGGAGAGACCCAGTACTTC. The J gene is TRBJ2-5, the V gene TRBV7-7; possible D gene TRBD2, 8 bases. Germline V CDR1 and CDR2: SSHAT, FNYEAQ (reference sequence). This CDR3 is 15 amino acids long.

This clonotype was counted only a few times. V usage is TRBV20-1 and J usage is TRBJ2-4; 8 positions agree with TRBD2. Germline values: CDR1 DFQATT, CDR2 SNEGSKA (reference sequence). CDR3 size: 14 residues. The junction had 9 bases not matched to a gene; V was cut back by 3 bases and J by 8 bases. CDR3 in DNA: TGCAGTGCTAGCATACTAGCGGCCTTGGACATTCAGTACTTC. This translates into CSASILAALDIQYF.

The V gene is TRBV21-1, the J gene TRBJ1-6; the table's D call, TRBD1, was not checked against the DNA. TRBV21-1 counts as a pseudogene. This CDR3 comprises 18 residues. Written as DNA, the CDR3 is TGTGCCAGCAGCAACCGGGACAGATCGAACCTGGTTAATTCACCCCCCCACTTT. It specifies CASSNRDRSNLVNSPPHF.

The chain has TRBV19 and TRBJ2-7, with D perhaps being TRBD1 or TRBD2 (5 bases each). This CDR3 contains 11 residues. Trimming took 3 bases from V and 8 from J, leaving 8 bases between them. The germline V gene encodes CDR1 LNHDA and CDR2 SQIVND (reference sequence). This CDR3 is CASSILGQQYF. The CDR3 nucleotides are TGTGCCAGTAGTATTTTGGGACAGCAGTACTTC. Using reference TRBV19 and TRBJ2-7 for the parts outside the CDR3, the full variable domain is DGGITQSPKYLFRKEGQNVTLSCEQNLNHDAMYWYRQDPGQGLRLIYYSQIVNDFQKGDIAEGYSVSREKKESFPLTVTSAQKNPTAFYLCASSILGQQYFGPGTRLTVT.

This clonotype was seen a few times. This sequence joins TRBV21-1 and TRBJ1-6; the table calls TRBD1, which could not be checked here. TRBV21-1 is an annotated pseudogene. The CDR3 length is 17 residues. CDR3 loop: CASWGAKTGRNNSPLHF. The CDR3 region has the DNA TGTGCCAGCTGGGGGGCCAAGACAGGGCGCAATAATTCACCCCTCCACTTT.

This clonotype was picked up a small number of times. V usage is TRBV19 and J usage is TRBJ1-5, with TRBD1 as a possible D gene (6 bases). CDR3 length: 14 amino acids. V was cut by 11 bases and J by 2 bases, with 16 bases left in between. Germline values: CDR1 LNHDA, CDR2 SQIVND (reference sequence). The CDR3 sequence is CAVTTGMGNQPQHF. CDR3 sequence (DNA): TGTGCCGTTACAACAGGGATGGGCAATCAGCCCCAGCATTTT.

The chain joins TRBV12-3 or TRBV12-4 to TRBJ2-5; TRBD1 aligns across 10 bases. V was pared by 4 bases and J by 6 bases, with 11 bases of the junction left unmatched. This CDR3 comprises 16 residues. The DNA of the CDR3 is TGTGCCAGCAGTTCCTATTCCGGGACAGGGGAGCAGACCCAGTACTTC. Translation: CASSSYSGTGEQTQYF.

CDR3 in amino acids: CASSVGPGGNLYEQYF. DNA of the CDR3: TGTGCCAGCAGCGTAGGCCCCGGCGGAAACCTCTACGAGCAGTACTTC. The J gene is TRBJ2-7, the V gene TRBV9; D is ambiguous. This CDR3 has 16 residues. The V end was cut by 0 bases, the J end by 3 bases, with 16 bases between. Germline lookup yields CDR1 SGDLS and CDR2 YYNGEE.

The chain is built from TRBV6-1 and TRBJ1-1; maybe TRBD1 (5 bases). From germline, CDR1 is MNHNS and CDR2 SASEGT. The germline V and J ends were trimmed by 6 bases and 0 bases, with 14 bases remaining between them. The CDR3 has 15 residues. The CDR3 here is CASRGADSMNTEAFF. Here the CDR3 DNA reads TGTGCCAGCAGAGGGGCGGATTCCATGAACACTGAAGCTTTCTTT.

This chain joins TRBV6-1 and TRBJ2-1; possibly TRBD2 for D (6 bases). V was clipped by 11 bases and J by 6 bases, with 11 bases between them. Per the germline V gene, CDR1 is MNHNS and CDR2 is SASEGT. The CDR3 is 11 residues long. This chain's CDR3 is CAGGTLNEQFF. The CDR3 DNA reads TGTGCCGGTGGGACTCTCAATGAGCAGTTCTTC.

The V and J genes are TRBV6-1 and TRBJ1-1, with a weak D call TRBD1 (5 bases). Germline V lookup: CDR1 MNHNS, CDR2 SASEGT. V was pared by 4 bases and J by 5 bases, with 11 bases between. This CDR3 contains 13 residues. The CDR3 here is CASSATAHTEAFF. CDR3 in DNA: TGTGCCAGCAGTGCGACAGCTCATACTGAAGCTTTCTTT.

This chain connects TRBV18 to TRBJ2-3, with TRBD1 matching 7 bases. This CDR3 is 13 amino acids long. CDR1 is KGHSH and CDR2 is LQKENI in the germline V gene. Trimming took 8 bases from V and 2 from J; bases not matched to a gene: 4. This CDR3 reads CASIEGATDTQYF. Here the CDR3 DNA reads TGTGCCAGCATCGAGGGGGCCACAGATACGCAGTATTTT.

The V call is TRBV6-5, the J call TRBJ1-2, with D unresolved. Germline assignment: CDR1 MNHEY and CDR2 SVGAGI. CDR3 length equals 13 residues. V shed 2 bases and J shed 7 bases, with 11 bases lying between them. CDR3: CASSYSGVGGYTF. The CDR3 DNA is TGTGCCAGCAGTTACAGCGGGGTGGGTGGCTACACCTTC.

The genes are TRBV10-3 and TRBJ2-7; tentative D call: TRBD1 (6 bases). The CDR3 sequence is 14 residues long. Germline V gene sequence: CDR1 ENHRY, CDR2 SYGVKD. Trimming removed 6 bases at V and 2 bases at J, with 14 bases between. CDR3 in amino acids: CAIRAGDGAYEQYF. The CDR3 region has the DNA TGTGCCATCAGAGCAGGGGACGGGGCCTACGAGCAGTACTTC.

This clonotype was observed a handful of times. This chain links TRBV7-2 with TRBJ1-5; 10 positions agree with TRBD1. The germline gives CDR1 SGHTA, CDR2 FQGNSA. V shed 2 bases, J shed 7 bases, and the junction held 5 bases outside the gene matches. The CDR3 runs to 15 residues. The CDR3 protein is CASSLMTGGDQPQHF. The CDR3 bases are TGTGCCAGCAGCTTAATGACAGGGGGCGACCAGCCCCAGCATTTT.

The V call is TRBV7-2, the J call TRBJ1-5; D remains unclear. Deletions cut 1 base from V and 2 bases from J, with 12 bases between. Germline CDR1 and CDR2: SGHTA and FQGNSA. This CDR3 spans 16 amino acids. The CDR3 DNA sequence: TGTGCCAGCAGCTTAGGGAAAGGGAAGGGCAATCAGCCCCAGCATTTT. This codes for CASSLGKGKGNQPQHF.

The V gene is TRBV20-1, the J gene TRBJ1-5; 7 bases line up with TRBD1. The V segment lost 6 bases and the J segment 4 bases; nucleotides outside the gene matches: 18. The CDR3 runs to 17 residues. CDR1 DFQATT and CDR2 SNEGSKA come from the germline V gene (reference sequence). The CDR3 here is CSAPKGLGARGNQPQHF. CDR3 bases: TGCAGTGCCCCTAAGGGGCTTGGTGCCAGGGGGAATCAGCCCCAGCATTTT.

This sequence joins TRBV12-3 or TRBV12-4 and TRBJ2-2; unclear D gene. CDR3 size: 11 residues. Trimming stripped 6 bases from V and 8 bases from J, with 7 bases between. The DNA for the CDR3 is TGTGCCAGCAGCCCTGCGGGGGAGCTGTTTTTT. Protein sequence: CASSPAGELFF.

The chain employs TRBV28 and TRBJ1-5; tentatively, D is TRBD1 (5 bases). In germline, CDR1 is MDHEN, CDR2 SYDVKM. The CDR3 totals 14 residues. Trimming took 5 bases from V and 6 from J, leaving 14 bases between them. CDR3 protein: CASSAGTGTQPQHF. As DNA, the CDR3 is TGTGCCAGCAGTGCCGGGACGGGGACTCAGCCCCAGCATTTT.

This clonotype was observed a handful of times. The CDR3 sequence is CASSDRGANQPQHF. The DNA for the CDR3 is TGTGCCAGTAGTGACAGGGGCGCCAATCAGCCCCAGCATTTT. The chain joins TRBV19 to TRBJ1-5, with 8 bases that match TRBD1. V was clipped by 5 bases and J by 3 bases; unmatched bases: 3. Germline assignment: CDR1 LNHDA and CDR2 SQIVND (reference sequence). The CDR3 has 14 residues.